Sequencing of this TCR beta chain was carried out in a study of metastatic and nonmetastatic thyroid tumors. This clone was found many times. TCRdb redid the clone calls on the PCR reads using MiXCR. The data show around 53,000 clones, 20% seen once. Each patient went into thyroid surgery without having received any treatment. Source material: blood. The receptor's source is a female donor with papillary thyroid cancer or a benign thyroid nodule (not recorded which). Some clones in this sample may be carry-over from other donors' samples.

In nucleotides, the CDR3 is TGTGCCAGCAGTTCCGGGACTAGCGGGAGGAGGTACGAGCAGTACTTC. Its protein product is CASSSGTSGRRYEQYF. The chain combines TRBV6-1 with TRBJ2-7, with 15 positions matching TRBD2. The CDR3 is 16 residues long. V lost 5 bases to trimming and J lost 4 bases; unmatched junction nucleotides: 6. Germline V gives CDR1 MNHNS, CDR2 SASEGT.